The clone carrying this T cell receptor (beta chain) was counted a single time. This CDR3 comprises 13 residues. From germline, CDR1 is LGHDT and CDR2 YNNKEL (reference sequence). The ends were cut back, 4 bases at V and 5 bases at J, with 11 bases in the middle. The entry originates in a study of blood T cell repertoires in COVID-19. Repertoires were generated with immunoSEQ multiplex PCR, while TCRdb's copy carries only in-frame clones and drops some. The sample holds about 230,000 clones, approximately 84% seen once. This receptor was obtained from a man in his forties or fifties with active or convalescent COVID-19. The sample was peripheral blood. V gene TRBV3-1 (or the pseudogene TRBV3-2) combines with J gene TRBJ1-1, with no clear D. DNA for the CDR3: TGTGCCAGCAGCCTTCCCACGGGGACTGAAGCTTTCTTT. It translates to CASSLPTGTEAFF.